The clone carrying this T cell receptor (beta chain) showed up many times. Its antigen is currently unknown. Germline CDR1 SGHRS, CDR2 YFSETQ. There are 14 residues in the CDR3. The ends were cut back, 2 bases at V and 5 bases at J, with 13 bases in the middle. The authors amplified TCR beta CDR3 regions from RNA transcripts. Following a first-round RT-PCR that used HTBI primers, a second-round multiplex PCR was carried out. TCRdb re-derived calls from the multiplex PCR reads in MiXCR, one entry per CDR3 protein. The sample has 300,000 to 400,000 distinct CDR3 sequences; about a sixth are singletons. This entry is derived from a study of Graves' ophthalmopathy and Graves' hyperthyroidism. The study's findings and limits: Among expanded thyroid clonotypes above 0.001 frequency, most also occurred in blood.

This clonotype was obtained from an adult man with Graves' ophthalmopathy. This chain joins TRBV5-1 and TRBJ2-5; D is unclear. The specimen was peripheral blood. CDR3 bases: TGCGCCAGCAGCTTCGGCTTCGGAGTGGAGACCCAGTACTTC. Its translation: CASSFGFGVETQYF. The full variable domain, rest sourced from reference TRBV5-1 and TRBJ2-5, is KAGVTQTPRYLIKTRGQQVTLSCSPISGHRSVSWYQQTPGQGLQFLFEYFSETQRNKGNFPGRFSGRQFSNSRSEMNVSTLELGDSALYLCASSFGFGVETQYFGPGTRLLVL.